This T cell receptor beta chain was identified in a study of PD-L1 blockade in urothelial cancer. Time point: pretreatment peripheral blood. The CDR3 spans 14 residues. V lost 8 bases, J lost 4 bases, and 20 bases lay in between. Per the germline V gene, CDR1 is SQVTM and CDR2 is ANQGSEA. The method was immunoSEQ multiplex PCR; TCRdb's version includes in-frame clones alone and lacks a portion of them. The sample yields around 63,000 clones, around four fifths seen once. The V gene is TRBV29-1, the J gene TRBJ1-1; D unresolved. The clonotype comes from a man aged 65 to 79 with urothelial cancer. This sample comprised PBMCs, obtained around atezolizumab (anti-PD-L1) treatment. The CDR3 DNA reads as TGCAGCTCCCTCCGGGGATCGGCGGTCACTGAAGCTTTCTTT. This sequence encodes CSSLRGSAVTEAFF.